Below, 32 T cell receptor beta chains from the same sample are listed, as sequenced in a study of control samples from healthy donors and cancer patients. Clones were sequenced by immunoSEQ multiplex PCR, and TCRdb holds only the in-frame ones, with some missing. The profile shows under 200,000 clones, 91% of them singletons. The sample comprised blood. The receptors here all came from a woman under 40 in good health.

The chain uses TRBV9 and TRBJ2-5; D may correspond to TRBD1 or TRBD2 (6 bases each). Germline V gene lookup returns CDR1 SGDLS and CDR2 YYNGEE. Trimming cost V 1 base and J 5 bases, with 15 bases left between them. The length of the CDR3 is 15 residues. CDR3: CASSVSQGRSETQYF. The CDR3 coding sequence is TGTGCCAGCAGCGTATCCCAGGGGAGGAGTGAGACCCAGTACTTC.

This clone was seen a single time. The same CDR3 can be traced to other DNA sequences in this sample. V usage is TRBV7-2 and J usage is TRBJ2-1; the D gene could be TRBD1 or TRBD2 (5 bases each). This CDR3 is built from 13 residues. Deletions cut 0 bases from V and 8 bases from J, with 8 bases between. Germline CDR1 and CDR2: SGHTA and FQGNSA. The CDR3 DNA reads TGTGCCAGCAGCTTAGCGGGGGTGCATGAGCAGTTCTTC. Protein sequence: CASSLAGVHEQFF.

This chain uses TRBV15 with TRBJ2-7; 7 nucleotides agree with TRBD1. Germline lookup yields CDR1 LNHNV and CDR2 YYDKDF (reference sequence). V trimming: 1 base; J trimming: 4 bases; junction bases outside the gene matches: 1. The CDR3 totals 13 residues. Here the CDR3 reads CATSRGRGYEQYF. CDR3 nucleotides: TGTGCCACCAGCAGAGGCAGGGGGTACGAGCAGTACTTC.

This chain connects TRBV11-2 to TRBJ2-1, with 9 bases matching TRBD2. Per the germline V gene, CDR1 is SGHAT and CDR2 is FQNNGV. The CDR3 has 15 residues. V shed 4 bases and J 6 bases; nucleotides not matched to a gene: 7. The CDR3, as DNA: TGTGCCAGCAGCTCCTTGCGGGAGGGCTCCAATGAGCAGTTCTTC. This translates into CASSSLREGSNEQFF.

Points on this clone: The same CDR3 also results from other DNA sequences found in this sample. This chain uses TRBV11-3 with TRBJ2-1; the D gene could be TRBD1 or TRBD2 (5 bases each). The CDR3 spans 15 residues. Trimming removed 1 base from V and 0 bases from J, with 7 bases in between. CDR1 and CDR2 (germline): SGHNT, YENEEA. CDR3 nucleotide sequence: TGTGCCAGCAGCTTAGGGGGGAGCTCCTACAATGAGCAGTTCTTC. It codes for CASSLGGSSYNEQFF.

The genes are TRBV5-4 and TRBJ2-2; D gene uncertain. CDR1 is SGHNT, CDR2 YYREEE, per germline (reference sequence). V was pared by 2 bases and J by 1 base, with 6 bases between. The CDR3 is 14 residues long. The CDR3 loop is CASSFPGNTGELFF. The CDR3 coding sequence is TGTGCCAGCAGCTTTCCAGGGAACACCGGGGAGCTGTTTTTT.

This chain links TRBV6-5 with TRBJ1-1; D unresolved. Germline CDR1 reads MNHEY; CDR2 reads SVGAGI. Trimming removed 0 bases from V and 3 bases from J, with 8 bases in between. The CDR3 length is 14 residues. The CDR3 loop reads CASSYSRADTEAFF. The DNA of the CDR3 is TGTGCCAGCAGTTACTCGAGGGCAGACACTGAAGCTTTCTTT.

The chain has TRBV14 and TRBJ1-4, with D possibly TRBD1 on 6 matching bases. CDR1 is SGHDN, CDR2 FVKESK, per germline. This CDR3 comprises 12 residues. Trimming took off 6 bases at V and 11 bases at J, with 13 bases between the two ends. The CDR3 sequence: CASSSQGRKLFF. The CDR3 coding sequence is TGTGCCAGCAGTTCACAGGGCAGGAAACTGTTTTTT. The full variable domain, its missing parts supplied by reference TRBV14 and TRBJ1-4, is EAGVTQFPSHSVIEKGQTVTLRCDPISGHDNLYWYRRVMGKEIKFLLHFVKESKQDESGMPNNRFLAERTGGTYSTLKVQPAELEDSGVYFCASSSQGRKLFFGSGTQLSVL.

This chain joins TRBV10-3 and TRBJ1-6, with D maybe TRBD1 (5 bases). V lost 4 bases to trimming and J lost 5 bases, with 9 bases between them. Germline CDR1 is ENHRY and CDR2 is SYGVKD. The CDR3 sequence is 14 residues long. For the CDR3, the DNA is TGTGCCATCAGTGGGACAATCCATAATTCACCCCTCCACTTT. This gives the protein CAISGTIHNSPLHF.

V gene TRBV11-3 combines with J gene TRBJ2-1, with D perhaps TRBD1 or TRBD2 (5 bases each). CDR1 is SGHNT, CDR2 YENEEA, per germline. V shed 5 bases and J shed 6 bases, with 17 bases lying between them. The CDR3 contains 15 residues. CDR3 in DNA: TGTGCCAGCAGCGCCCGGGACGGAGGTCCCAATGAGCAGTTCTTC. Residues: CASSARDGGPNEQFF.

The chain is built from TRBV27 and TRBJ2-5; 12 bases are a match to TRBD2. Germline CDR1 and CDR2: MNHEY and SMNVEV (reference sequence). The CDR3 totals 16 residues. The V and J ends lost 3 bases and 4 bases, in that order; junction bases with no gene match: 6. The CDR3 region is CASSFSTSGSPETQYF. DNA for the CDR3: TGTGCCAGCAGTTTCTCGACTAGCGGGAGCCCAGAGACCCAGTACTTC.

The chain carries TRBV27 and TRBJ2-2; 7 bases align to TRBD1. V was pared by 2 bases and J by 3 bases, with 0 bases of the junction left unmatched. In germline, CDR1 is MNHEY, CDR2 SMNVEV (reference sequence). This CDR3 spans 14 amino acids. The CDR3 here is CASSLDRDTGELFF. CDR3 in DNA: TGTGCCAGCAGTTTAGACAGGGACACCGGGGAGCTGTTTTTT.

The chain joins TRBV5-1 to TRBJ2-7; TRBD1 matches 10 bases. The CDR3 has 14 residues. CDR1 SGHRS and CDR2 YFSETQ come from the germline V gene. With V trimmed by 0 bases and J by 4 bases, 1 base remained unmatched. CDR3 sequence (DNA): TGCGCCAGCAGCTTGGTGGGACAGGGGTACGAGCAGTACTTC. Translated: CASSLVGQGYEQYF.

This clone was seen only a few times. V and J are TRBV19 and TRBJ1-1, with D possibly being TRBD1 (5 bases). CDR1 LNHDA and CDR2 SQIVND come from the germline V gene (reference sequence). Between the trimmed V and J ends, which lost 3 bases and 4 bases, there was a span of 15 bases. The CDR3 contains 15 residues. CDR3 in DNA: TGTGCCAGTAGTATGTACTTAGGGGTGAGCACTGAAGCTTTCTTT. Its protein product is CASSMYLGVSTEAFF.

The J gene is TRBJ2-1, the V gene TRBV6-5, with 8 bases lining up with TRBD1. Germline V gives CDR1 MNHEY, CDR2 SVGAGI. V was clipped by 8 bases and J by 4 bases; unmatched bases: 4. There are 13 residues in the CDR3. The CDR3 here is CASGGTGYNEQFF. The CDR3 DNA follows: TGTGCCAGCGGGGGGACAGGATACAATGAGCAGTTCTTC.

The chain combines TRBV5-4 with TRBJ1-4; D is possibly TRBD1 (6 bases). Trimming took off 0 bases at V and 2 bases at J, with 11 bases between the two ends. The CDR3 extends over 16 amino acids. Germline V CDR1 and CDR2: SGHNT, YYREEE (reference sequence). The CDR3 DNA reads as TGTGCCAGCAGCTTGGCCATTGGGGGCACTAATGAAAAACTGTTTTTT. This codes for CASSLAIGGTNEKLFF.

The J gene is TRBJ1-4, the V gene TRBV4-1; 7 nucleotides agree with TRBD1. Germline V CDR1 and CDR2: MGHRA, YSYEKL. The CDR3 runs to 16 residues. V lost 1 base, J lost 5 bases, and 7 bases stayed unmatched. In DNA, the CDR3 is TGCGCCAGCAGCCAAGCCCCGGGACAGAGAAATGAAAAACTGTTTTTT. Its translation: CASSQAPGQRNEKLFF.

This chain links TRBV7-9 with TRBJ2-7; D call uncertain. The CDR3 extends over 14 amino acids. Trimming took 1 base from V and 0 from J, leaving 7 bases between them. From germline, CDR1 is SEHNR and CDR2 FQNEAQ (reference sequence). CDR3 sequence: CASSLVRSSYEQYF. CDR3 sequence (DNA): TGTGCCAGCAGCTTAGTCAGGAGCTCCTACGAGCAGTACTTC.

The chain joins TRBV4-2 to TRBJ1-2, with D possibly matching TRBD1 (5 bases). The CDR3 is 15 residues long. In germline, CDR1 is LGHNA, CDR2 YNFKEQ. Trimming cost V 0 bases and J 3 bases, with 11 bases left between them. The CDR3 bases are TGTGCCAGCAGCCAAGATCTGGGGGGGGACTATGGCTACACCTTC. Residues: CASSQDLGGDYGYTF.

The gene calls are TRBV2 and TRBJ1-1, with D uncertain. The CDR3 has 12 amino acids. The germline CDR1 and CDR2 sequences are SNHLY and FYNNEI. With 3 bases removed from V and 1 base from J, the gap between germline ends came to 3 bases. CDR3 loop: CASSDQNTEAFF. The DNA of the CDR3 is TGTGCCAGCAGTGATCAGAACACTGAAGCTTTCTTT. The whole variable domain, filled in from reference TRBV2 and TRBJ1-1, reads EPEVTQTPSHQVTQMGQEVILRCVPISNHLYFYWYRQILGQKVEFLVSFYNNEISEKSEIFDDQFSVERPDGSNFTLKIRSTKLEDSAMYFCASSDQNTEAFFGQGTRLTVV.

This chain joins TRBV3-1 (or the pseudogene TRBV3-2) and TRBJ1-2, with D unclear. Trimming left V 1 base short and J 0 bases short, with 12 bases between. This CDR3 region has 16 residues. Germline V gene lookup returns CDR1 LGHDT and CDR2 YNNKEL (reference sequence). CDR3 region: CASSQGWVGTNYGYTF. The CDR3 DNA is TGTGCCAGCAGCCAAGGGTGGGTGGGGACTAACTATGGCTACACCTTC.

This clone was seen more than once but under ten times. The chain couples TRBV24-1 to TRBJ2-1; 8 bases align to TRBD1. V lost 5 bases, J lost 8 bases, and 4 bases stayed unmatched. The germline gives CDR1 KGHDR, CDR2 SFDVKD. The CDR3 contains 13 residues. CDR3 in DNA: TGTGCCACCAGTGGGGACAGGAGGGATGAGCAGTTCTTC. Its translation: CATSGDRRDEQFF.

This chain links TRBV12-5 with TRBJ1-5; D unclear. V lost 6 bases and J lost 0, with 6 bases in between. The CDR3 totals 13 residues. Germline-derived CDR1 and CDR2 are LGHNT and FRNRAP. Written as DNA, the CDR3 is TGTGCTAGTGGAAAGTATAGCAATCAGCCCCAGCATTTT. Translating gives CASGKYSNQPQHF.

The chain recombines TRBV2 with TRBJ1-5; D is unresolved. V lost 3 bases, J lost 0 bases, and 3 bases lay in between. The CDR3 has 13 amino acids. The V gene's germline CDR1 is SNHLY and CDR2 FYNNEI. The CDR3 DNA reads TGTGCCAGCAGTGATGATAGCAATCAGCCCCAGCATTTT. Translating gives CASSDDSNQPQHF.

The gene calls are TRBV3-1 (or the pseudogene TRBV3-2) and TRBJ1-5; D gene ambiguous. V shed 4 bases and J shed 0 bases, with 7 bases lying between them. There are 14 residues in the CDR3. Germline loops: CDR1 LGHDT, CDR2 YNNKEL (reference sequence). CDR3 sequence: CASSLGNSNQPQHF. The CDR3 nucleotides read TGTGCCAGCAGCCTCGGGAATAGCAATCAGCCCCAGCATTTT.

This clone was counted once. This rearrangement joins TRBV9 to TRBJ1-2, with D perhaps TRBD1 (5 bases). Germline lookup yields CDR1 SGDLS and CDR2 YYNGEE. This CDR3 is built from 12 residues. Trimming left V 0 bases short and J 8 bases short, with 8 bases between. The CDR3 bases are TGTGCCAGCAGCGTAGACGGGGGAGGCTACACCTTC. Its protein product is CASSVDGGGYTF.

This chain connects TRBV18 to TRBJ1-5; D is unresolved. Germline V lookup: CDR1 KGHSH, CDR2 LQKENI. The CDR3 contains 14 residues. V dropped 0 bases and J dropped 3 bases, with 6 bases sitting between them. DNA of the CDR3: TGTGCCAGCTCACCACCGGGGATCAATCAGCCCCAGCATTTT. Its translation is CASSPPGINQPQHF. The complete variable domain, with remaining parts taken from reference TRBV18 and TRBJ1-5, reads NAGVMQNPRHLVRRRGQEARLRCSPMKGHSHVYWYRQLPEEGLKFMVYLQKENIIDESGMPKERFSAEFPKEGPSILRIQQVVRGDSAAYFCASSPPGINQPQHFGDGTRLSIL.

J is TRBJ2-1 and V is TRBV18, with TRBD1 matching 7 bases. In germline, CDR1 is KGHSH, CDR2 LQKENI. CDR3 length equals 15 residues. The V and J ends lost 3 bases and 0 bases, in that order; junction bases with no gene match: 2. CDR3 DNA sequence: TGTGCCAGCTCACCGGGACAGAGCTCCTACAATGAGCAGTTCTTC. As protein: CASSPGQSSYNEQFF.

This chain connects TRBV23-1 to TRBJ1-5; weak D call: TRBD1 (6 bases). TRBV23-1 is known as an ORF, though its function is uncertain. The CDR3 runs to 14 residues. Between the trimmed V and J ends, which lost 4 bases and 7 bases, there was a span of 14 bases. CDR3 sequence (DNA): TGCGCCAGCAGTCGTAGACAGGCCATCCAGCCCCAGCATTTT. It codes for CASSRRQAIQPQHF.

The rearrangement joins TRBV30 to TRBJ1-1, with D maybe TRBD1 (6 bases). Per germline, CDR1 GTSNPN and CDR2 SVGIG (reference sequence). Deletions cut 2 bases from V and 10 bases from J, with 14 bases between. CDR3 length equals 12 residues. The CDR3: CAWSPGVRGAFF. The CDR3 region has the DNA TGTGCCTGGAGTCCAGGGGTTCGGGGAGCTTTCTTT.

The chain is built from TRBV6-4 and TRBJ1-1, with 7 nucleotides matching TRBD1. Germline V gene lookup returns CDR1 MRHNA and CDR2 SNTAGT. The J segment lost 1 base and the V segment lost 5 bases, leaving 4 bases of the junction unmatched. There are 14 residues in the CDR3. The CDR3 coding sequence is TGTGCCAGCAGTCCTCAGGGGGGGAACACTGAAGCTTTCTTT. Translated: CASSPQGGNTEAFF.

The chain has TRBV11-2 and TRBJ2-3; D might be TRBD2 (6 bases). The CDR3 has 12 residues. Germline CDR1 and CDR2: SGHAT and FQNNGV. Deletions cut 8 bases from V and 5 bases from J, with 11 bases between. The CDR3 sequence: CASRGFEDTQYF. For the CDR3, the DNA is TGTGCCAGCCGGGGGTTTGAAGATACGCAGTATTTT.